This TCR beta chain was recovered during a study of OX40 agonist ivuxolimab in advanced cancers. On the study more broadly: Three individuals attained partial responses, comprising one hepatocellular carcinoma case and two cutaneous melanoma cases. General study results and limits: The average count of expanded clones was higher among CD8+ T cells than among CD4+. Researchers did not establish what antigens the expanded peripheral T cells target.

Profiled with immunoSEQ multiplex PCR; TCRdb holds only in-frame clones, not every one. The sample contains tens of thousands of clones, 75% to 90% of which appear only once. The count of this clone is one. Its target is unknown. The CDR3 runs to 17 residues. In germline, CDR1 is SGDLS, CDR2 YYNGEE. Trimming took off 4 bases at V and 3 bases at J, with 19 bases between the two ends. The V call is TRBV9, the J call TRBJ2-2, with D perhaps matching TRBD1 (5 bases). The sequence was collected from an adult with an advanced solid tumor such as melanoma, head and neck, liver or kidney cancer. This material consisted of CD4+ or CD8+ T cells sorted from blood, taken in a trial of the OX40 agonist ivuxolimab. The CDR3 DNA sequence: TGTGCCAGCAGCAATTCAGGGATGAAATATGACACCGGGGAGCTGTTTTTT. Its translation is CASSNSGMKYDTGELFF. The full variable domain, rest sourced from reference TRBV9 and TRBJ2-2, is DSGVTQTPKHLITATGQRVTLRCSPRSGDLSVYWYQQSLDQGLQFLIQYYNGEERAKGNILERFSAQQFPDLHSELNLSSLELGDSALYFCASSNSGMKYDTGELFFGEGSRLTVL.